This TCR beta chain was identified in a study of tumor-infiltrating lymphocytes in primary liver carcinoma. Study-wide background: The tumors, T1-T3 N0M0 lesions, were roughly 4 to 10 cm across. In every tissue type, samples returned a similar yield of roughly 3.5 to 8 million productive TCRbeta reads.

Study observations and caveats: Blood trailed tumors significantly in top-250-clone fraction (p = 0.039).

Comments on this clonotype: Its matching antigen is unknown.

Constant-region priming of approximately 0.55 ug total RNA yielded TCR beta cDNA. A slightly modified ARM-PCR protocol with three nested multiplex PCR rounds produced these TCR beta libraries. TCRdb re-derived calls from the multiplex PCR reads in MiXCR, one entry per CDR3 protein. There are tens of thousands of distinct CDR3 sequences in the sample; more than 70% occur only once, and around 40% lies in the top ten. The roughly 17-31 mg bulk tissue piece was not sorted before simultaneous RNA and DNA extraction. Subjects presented with primary liver carcinoma managed by surgical resection. Sequenced: tumor-adjacent normal liver tissue. This clonotype was obtained from a middle-aged man with primary liver carcinoma and hepatitis B virus infection.

Here the CDR3 DNA reads TGTGCCAGCAGCTTAACAGGTACAAGGCTTTACAATGAGCAGTTCTTC. Protein sequence: CASSLTGTRLYNEQFF. V is TRBV7-3 and J is TRBJ2-1; unclear D gene. V shed 0 bases and J shed 4 bases, with 13 bases lying between them. This CDR3 comprises 16 residues. The germline V gene encodes CDR1 SGHTA and CDR2 FQGTGA.